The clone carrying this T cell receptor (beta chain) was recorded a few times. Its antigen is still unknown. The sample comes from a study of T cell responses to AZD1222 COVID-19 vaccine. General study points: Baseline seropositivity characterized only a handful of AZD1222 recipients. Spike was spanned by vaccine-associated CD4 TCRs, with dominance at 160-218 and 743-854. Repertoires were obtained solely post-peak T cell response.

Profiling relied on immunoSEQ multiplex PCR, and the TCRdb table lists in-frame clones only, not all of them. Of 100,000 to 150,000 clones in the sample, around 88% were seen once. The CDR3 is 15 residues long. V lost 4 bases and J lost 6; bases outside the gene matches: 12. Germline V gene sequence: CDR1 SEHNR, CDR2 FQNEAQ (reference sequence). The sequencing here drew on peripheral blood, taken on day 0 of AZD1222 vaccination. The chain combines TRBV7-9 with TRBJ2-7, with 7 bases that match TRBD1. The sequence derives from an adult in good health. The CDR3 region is CASSSDRQGYLEQYF. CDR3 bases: TGTGCCAGCAGCTCAGATAGACAGGGTTACCTCGAGCAGTACTTC.